The clone carrying this T cell receptor (beta chain) occurred once. This entry is derived from a study of T cell responses to AZD1222 COVID-19 vaccine. Germline CDR1 is SGHTA and CDR2 is FQGNSA. V gave up 1 base and J gave up 1 base, with 8 bases separating them. CDR3 size: 14 residues. The protocol was immunoSEQ multiplex PCR, while the TCRdb copy is restricted to in-frame clones and leaves out a portion. This table has 150,000 or so clones, around 93% appearing once. The clonotype was recovered from an adult who received the AZD1222 COVID-19 vaccine. The source material was peripheral blood, sampled 28 days after the second AZD1222 dose. The V and J genes are TRBV7-2 and TRBJ2-7, with D possibly being TRBD2 (5 bases). CDR3: CASSLGRVSYEQYF. As DNA, the CDR3 is TGTGCCAGCAGCTTAGGGCGGGTGTCCTACGAGCAGTACTTC.